A single sample gave rise to the 26 T cell receptor beta chains below, sequenced in a study of spatial heterogeneity in lung cancer. Time point reported: blood at routine non-recurrence follow-up after resection. TCRdb independently ran MiXCR on the 5' RACE reads; one entry per CDR3 protein. The sample contains 9,500 to 13,000 distinct CDR3 sequences, 21% of which appear only once. Sequencing used PBMCs, obtained at follow-up. These receptors came from a male donor with early-stage non-small cell lung cancer.

This clonotype was observed many times. The CDR3 is CASSTTRKPASYEQYF. In DNA, the CDR3 is TGTGCCAGCAGCACCACCCGAAAGCCTGCCTCCTACGAGCAGTACTTC. The chain couples TRBV7-9 to TRBJ2-7; D remains ambiguous. Germline lookup yields CDR1 SEHNR and CDR2 FQNEAQ (reference sequence). The CDR3 totals 16 residues. V was pared by 5 bases and J by 0 bases, with 17 bases between. Full variable domain (rest looked up from reference TRBV7-9 and TRBJ2-7): DTGVSQNPRHKITKRGQNVTFRCDPISEHNRLYWYRQTLGQGPEFLTYFQNEAQLEKSRLLSDRFSAERPKGSFSTLEIQRTEQGDSAMYLCASSTTRKPASYEQYFGPGTRLTVT.

V gene TRBV5-1 combines with J gene TRBJ2-2; no clear D. CDR1 is SGHRS and CDR2 is YFSETQ in the germline V gene. V lost 0 bases to trimming and J lost 6 bases, with 3 bases between them. The CDR3 covers 12 residues. Written as DNA, the CDR3 is TGCGCCAGCAGCTTGGTTCCCGGGGAGCTGTTTTTT. As protein: CASSLVPGELFF.

This clonotype occurred many times. This rearrangement joins TRBV7-2 to TRBJ1-1; D gene ambiguous. The V gene lost 1 base and the J gene lost 0 bases, with 6 bases spanning the gap. The length of the CDR3 is 14 residues. CDR1 SGHTA and CDR2 FQGNSA come from the germline V gene. The CDR3 bases are TGTGCCAGCAGCTTAGGAATAGTGAACACTGAAGCTTTCTTT. It codes for CASSLGIVNTEAFF.

Many counts were recorded for this clonotype. The chain links TRBV7-2 to TRBJ2-2; D may be TRBD1 (5 bases). V lost 2 bases and J lost 3, with 22 bases in between. Germline loops: CDR1 SGHTA, CDR2 FQGNSA. CDR3 length: 19 amino acids. CDR3 protein: CASSLRVNRWGLDTGELFF. CDR3 sequence (DNA): TGTGCCAGCAGCTTAAGGGTAAACCGTTGGGGCTTGGACACCGGGGAGCTGTTTTTT. The entire variable domain, with the rest obtained from reference TRBV7-2 and TRBJ2-2, is as follows: GAGVSQSPSNKVTEKGKDVELRCDPISGHTALYWYRQSLGQGLEFLIYFQGNSAPDKSGLPSDRFSAERTGGSVSTLTIQRTQQEDSAVYLCASSLRVNRWGLDTGELFFGEGSRLTVL.

This sequence joins TRBV28 and TRBJ1-2; D not resolved. CDR1 is MDHEN, CDR2 SYDVKM, per germline. V shed 2 bases and J shed 4 bases, with 5 bases lying between them. The CDR3 has 12 amino acids. DNA for the CDR3: TGTGCCAGCAGTTTACGCCTCTATGGCTACACCTTC. This translates into CASSLRLYGYTF.

This clonotype was detected only a few times. V and J are TRBV28 and TRBJ1-2; weak D call: TRBD1 (5 bases). The CDR3 consists of 13 residues. CDR1 is MDHEN, CDR2 SYDVKM, per germline. CDR3 sequence reads: CDTTDIYNYGYTF. In nucleotides, the CDR3 is TGTGACACGACAGATATTTATAACTATGGCTACACCTTC.

The chain links TRBV2 to TRBJ2-1; 7 bases match TRBD1. Trimming cost V 8 bases and J 7 bases; bases outside gene matches: 11. The CDR3 covers 14 residues. The germline V gene encodes CDR1 SNHLY and CDR2 FYNNEI. CDR3 DNA sequence: TGTGCCAGCCAAAAACAGGGGAAATCGAATGAGCAGTTCTTC. This gives the protein CASQKQGKSNEQFF.

This sequence joins TRBV25-1 and TRBJ2-3, with D possibly matching TRBD1 (5 bases). V lost 1 base and J 0 bases, leaving 14 bases between the germline ends. Germline CDR1 is MGHDK and CDR2 is SYGVNS. The CDR3 runs to 17 residues. The CDR3 is CASSELGQITSTDTQYF. In DNA, the CDR3 is TGTGCCAGCAGTGAATTGGGGCAAATAACTAGCACAGATACGCAGTATTTT.

This chain connects TRBV29-1 to TRBJ2-7; possibly TRBD1 for D (6 bases). Trimming took 3 bases from V and 6 from J, leaving 21 bases between them. CDR1 is SQVTM and CDR2 is ANQGSEA in the germline V gene. The length of the CDR3 is 15 residues. In DNA form, the CDR3 reads TGCAGCGTTGAGGATGGGGGCGGACCTCCGGGCGAGCAGTACTTC. Translation: CSVEDGGGPPGEQYF.

This clonotype is medium-sized by share. This chain links TRBV7-2 with TRBJ1-1; D not resolved. CDR3 length: 13 residues. The V and J ends lost 7 bases and 4 bases respectively, with 13 bases between them. The germline gives CDR1 SGHTA, CDR2 FQGNSA. Written as DNA, the CDR3 is TGTGCCAGCACCGACCGAGCGGGCACTGAAGCTTTCTTT. Translating gives CASTDRAGTEAFF.

This clonotype was seen a few times. This sequence joins TRBV3-1 and TRBJ2-3, with no clear D. This CDR3 comprises 14 residues. Trimming shortened V by 1 base and J by 6 bases, and 11 bases separated the two germline ends. Per the germline V gene, CDR1 is LGHDT and CDR2 is YNNKEL (reference sequence). The CDR3 sequence is CASSQGIATDTQYF. In nucleotides, the CDR3 is TGTGCCAGCAGCCAAGGGATAGCTACGGATACGCAGTATTTT.

The rearrangement joins TRBV4-2 to TRBJ2-7; D may match TRBD1 or TRBD2 (6 bases each). Per the germline V gene, CDR1 is LGHNA and CDR2 is YNFKEQ. V lost 1 base and J 3 bases, leaving 19 bases between the germline ends. This CDR3 is built from 17 residues. As DNA, the CDR3 is TGTGCCAGCAGCCAAGGGACAGCGGGCTCATCCTACTACGAGCAGTACTTC. It translates to CASSQGTAGSSYYEQYF.

At least ten counts were recorded for this clonotype. The chain joins TRBV2 to TRBJ1-1; D possibly corresponds to TRBD1 (5 bases). V lost 6 bases and J lost 11, with 16 bases in between. The CDR3 is 12 amino acids. Germline V gene lookup returns CDR1 SNHLY and CDR2 FYNNEI. The CDR3 region is CASRGDLLVAFF. In DNA, the CDR3 is TGTGCCAGCAGGGGGGACCTTCTAGTGGCTTTCTTT.

V usage is TRBV20-1 and J usage is TRBJ2-6; D uncertain. Trimming removed 0 bases from V and 0 bases from J, with 6 bases in between. Germline lookup yields CDR1 DFQATT and CDR2 SNEGSKA (reference sequence). The CDR3 sequence is 15 residues long. CDR3 coding DNA: TGCAGTGCTAGAGATGTGGGCTCTGGGGCCAACGTCCTGACTTTC. Residues: CSARDVGSGANVLTF.

Judged by abundance, this clonotype is medium-sized. The chain employs TRBV7-2 and TRBJ2-5; D might be TRBD1 or TRBD2, each matching 7 bases. Trimming left V 5 bases short and J 3 bases short, with 16 bases between. Germline V gives CDR1 SGHTA, CDR2 FQGNSA. The CDR3 length is 15 residues. CDR3: CASSQQRDRKETQYF. CDR3 nucleotides: TGTGCCAGCAGCCAACAGCGGGACAGAAAAGAGACCCAGTACTTC.

Remarks on this clonotype: This may arise from a read error, as a much more abundant clone is one base away. The CDR3 sequence is CTSSQEVVRGTEAFF. The CDR3 DNA sequence: TGCACCAGCAGCCAGGAGGTGGTCAGGGGCACTGAAGCTTTCTTT. The chain couples TRBV4-3 to TRBJ1-1, with D perhaps matching TRBD1 (6 bases). This CDR3 is built from 15 residues. Germline lookup yields CDR1 LGHNA and CDR2 YSLEER.

This clonotype is labeled as medium-sized. The chain joins TRBV24-1 to TRBJ1-1, with D uncertain. Germline CDR1 and CDR2: KGHDR and SFDVKD. Trimming took 5 bases from V and 11 from J, leaving 17 bases between them. The CDR3 runs to 13 residues. The CDR3 nucleotides read TGTGCCACCAGTGCCCGGGCCTCCGGAAAGGCTTTCTTT. Translating gives CATSARASGKAFF.

There are many counts of this clonotype. This chain links TRBV4-2 with TRBJ2-1; 13 bases match TRBD2. The CDR3 spans 16 residues. V lost 3 bases and J lost 5; bases outside the gene matches: 4. Germline V lookup: CDR1 LGHNA, CDR2 YNFKEQ. The CDR3 DNA is TGTGCCAGCAGCCAGACTAGCGGGGGGACTAACAATGAGCAGTTCTTC. It translates to CASSQTSGGTNNEQFF.

The rearrangement links TRBV14 to TRBJ2-1; D not resolved. V was cut by 4 bases and J by 6 bases, with 7 bases left in between. The CDR3 runs to 12 residues. Per the germline V gene, CDR1 is SGHDN and CDR2 is FVKESK. CDR3 in amino acids: CASSPWGNEQFF. The CDR3 bases are TGTGCCAGCAGCCCCTGGGGCAATGAGCAGTTCTTC.

This clonotype was counted many times. J is TRBJ1-1 and V is TRBV5-1; D remains ambiguous. V was shortened by 0 bases and J by 1 base, with 13 bases between the two germline ends. Germline V gene sequence: CDR1 SGHRS, CDR2 YFSETQ. The CDR3 is made up of 16 amino acids. CDR3 in amino acids: CASSLVTLRGNTEAFF. Here the CDR3 DNA reads TGCGCCAGCAGCTTGGTTACGCTCCGTGGGAACACTGAAGCTTTCTTT.

This clonotype was picked up a small number of times. Written as DNA, the CDR3 is TGTGCCATCAGTGAGGTAGGGAATCAGCCCCAGCATTTT. Its protein is CAISEVGNQPQHF. This rearrangement joins TRBV10-3 to TRBJ1-5; no definite D call. CDR1 and CDR2 (germline): ENHRY, SYGVKD. V lost 2 bases and J 4 bases, leaving 6 bases between the germline ends. The CDR3 contains 13 residues.

V usage is TRBV3-1 and J usage is TRBJ1-6, with no clear D. In germline, CDR1 is LGHDT, CDR2 YNNKEL (reference sequence). The CDR3 is made up of 14 amino acids. V was trimmed by 2 bases and J by 8 bases, leaving 10 bases between them. The CDR3 bases are TGTGCCAGCAGCCAACCCACAACCCATTCACCCCTCCACTTT. It translates to CASSQPTTHSPLHF.

This clonotype was seen repeatedly, ten times or more. This chain uses TRBV29-1 with TRBJ2-3; 7 bases are shared with TRBD2. CDR1 is SQVTM and CDR2 is ANQGSEA in the germline V gene. The CDR3 spans 14 residues. V trimming: 6 bases; J trimming: 0 bases; junction bases outside the gene matches: 6. CDR3 sequence reads: CSVAGRLSTDTQYF. The DNA of the CDR3 is TGCAGCGTAGCGGGACGCCTTAGCACAGATACGCAGTATTTT.

Regarding this clonotype: Germline and junction disagree at one end, which may indicate a read error. The chain links TRBV29-1 to TRBJ2-3, with 9 nucleotides matching TRBD2. The CDR3 consists of 14 residues. Germline-derived CDR1 and CDR2 are SQVTM and ANQGSEA. Written as DNA, the CDR3 is TGCAGCGGACAAATAGCGGGAGCGGCAGATAAGCAGTATTTT. It yields the protein CSGQIAGAADKQYF.

In this sample, this clonotype turned up a few times. V and J are TRBV20-1 and TRBJ2-3; 12 bases are a match to TRBD1. This CDR3 has 17 amino acids. CDR1 DFQATT and CDR2 SNEGSKA come from the germline V gene (reference sequence). With V trimmed by 0 bases and J by 8 bases, 12 bases remained unmatched. CDR3 nucleotides: TGCAGTGCTAGAGATCGAGGGGGACAGGGGGCCCCTGGTACGCAGTATTTT. Its translation is CSARDRGGQGAPGTQYF.

The chain has TRBV29-1 and TRBJ2-1, with TRBD2 matching 11 bases. Losses at the gene ends were 1 base for V and 8 bases for J; bases not matched to a gene: 4. The CDR3 is 14 amino acids. Germline V gives CDR1 SQVTM, CDR2 ANQGSEA. The CDR3 coding sequence is TGCAGCGTTGAAGGCCCGGGACTAGCGGATGAGCAGTTCTTC. Amino acids: CSVEGPGLADEQFF.